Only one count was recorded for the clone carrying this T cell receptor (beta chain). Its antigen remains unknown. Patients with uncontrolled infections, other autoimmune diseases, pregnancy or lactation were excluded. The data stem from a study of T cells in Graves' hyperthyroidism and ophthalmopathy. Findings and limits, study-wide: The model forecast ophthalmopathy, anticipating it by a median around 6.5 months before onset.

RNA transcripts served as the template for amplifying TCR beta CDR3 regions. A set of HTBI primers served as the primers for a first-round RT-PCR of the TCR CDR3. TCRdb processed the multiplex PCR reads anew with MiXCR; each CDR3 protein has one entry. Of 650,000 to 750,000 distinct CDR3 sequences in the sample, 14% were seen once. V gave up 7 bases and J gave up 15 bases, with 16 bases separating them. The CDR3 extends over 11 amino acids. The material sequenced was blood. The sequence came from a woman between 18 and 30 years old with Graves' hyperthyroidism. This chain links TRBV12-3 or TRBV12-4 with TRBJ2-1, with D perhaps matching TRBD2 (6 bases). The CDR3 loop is CASMTRERGFF. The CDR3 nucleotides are TGTGCCAGCATGACCCGGGAGAGGGGGTTCTTC.